One and the same sample provided the 22 T cell receptor beta chains below, sequenced in a study of blood T cells in healthy people across ages (dated by TCRdb to between 2015 and 2017). Library creation used 5' RACE. Sequencing instrument: Illumina HiSeq 2500. A second PCR of roughly 7 to 11 cycles was run with a J-beta primer mix and a sample-barcoded 5' primer. TCRdb trimmed public reads at Q25 via fastp, called clones via MiXCR and kept in-frame beta chains. Each CDR3 protein appears once, grouped with its most common genes and DNA. The sample table shows approximately 800,000 distinct CDR3 sequences, and around 25% are seen once. The top ten hold under 4% of the sample. These data were also filed under a second study, of T cells of mothers and their children.

The sample consisted of blood. All receptors come from a boy between 10 and 17 years old in good health.

Only a few counts were recorded for this clonotype. The chain is built from TRBV7-2 and TRBJ2-1; D ambiguous. In germline, CDR1 is SGHTA, CDR2 FQGNSA. The CDR3 has 13 residues. Trimming removed 3 bases at V and 2 bases at J, with 5 bases between. As DNA, the CDR3 is TGTGCCAGCAGCTTCGACCCCTACAATGAGCAGTTCTTC. This gives the protein CASSFDPYNEQFF.

This clonotype was recorded a few times. The rearrangement links TRBV18 to TRBJ1-1; D gene ambiguous. Trimming took 6 bases from V and 5 from J, leaving 25 bases between them. Germline-derived CDR1 and CDR2 are KGHSH and LQKENI. This CDR3 has 17 residues. The CDR3 sequence is CASSPTVQLGPGTEAFF. The CDR3 region has the DNA TGTGCCAGCTCCCCGACCGTTCAGTTAGGGCCCGGAACTGAAGCTTTCTTT.

This clonotype has just a few counts. The J gene is TRBJ2-1, the V gene TRBV12-3 or TRBV12-4; tentative D call: TRBD1 (6 bases). Near its end, the DNA agrees better with TRBJ2-7, so the J call may be wrong. The CDR3 sequence is 11 residues long. CDR3 loop: CASSTGQLQYF. The CDR3 DNA reads TGTGCCAGCAGTACAGGACAGTTACAGTACTTC.

This clonotype has more than one count but fewer than ten. The V and J genes are TRBV11-2 and TRBJ2-1; 16 bases are a match to TRBD2. This CDR3 is built from 19 residues. Germline loops: CDR1 SGHAT, CDR2 FQNNGV. V was pared by 1 base and J by 0 bases, with 3 bases of the junction left unmatched. The CDR3 reads CASSLGGTSGGASYNEQFF. The CDR3, as DNA: TGTGCCAGCAGCTTAGGCGGGACTAGCGGGGGGGCCTCCTACAATGAGCAGTTCTTC.

This clonotype has at least ten counts. The chain joins TRBV29-1 to TRBJ2-5; D remains unclear. Trimming took 1 base from V and 2 from J, leaving 11 bases between them. The V gene's germline CDR1 is SQVTM and CDR2 ANQGSEA. The CDR3 totals 14 residues. DNA for the CDR3: TGCAGCGTTGAAGCCCGTGACGGACAAGAGACCCAGTACTTC. Translated, it gives CSVEARDGQETQYF.

In regard to this clonotype: At one boundary the junction diverges from the germline segment, which might be a read error. The chain combines TRBV11-2 with TRBJ2-1; 9 positions agree with TRBD1. The CDR3 length is 16 residues. Germline CDR1 SGHAT, CDR2 FQNNGV. As DNA, the CDR3 is TGTGCCAGCAGCCGTAATCGGGGACAGGGAGGGGATGAGCAGCTCTTC. It translates to CASSRNRGQGGDEQLF.

This clonotype was seen a handful of times. This chain joins TRBV15 and TRBJ2-2, with 10 bases fitting TRBD2. Looked up from germline, CDR1 is LNHNV and CDR2 is YYDKDF (reference sequence). The CDR3 contains 19 residues. Trimming at V came to 0 bases and at J to 3 bases, leaving 10 bases not matched to a gene. CDR3 DNA: TGTGCCACCAGCAGAGATCCGCTAGCGGGAGCCGCGGACACCGGGGAGCTGTTTTTT. Its protein is CATSRDPLAGAADTGELFF.

This rearrangement joins TRBV5-1 to TRBJ2-2; possibly TRBD1 for D (6 bases). Per germline, CDR1 SGHRS and CDR2 YFSETQ. The ends were cut back, 4 bases at V and 4 bases at J, with 11 bases in the middle. The CDR3 sequence is 14 residues long. The CDR3 loop reads CASSKTGFTGELFF. The CDR3 DNA reads as TGCGCCAGCAGCAAAACAGGGTTCACCGGGGAGCTGTTTTTT.

This chain links TRBV6-6 with TRBJ2-4; D not certain. V gave up 2 bases and J gave up 0 bases, with 17 bases separating them. CDR3 length: 18 residues. Germline lookup yields CDR1 MNHNY and CDR2 SVGAGI (reference sequence). CDR3 coding DNA: TGTGCCAGCAGTTACATATCGGTGGGAAGTCTAGCCAAAAACATTCAGTACTTC. This encodes CASSYISVGSLAKNIQYF.

This clonotype was recorded a few times. The chain couples TRBV28 to TRBJ2-1; 9 bases agree with TRBD1. TRBJ2-7 explains the end of the DNA better; the J call may be wrong. Germline loops: CDR1 MDHEN, CDR2 SYDVKM. CDR3 length: 18 amino acids. The CDR3 here is CASRPSGQGIHNSYEQYF. DNA for the CDR3: TGTGCCAGCAGACCCTCCGGACAGGGGATCCACAACTCCTACGAGCAGTACTTC.

This clonotype was counted a few times. This chain connects TRBV28 to TRBJ2-7; 7 bases map to TRBD2. Germline-derived CDR1 and CDR2 are MDHEN and SYDVKM. The CDR3 extends over 15 amino acids. With 6 bases clipped from V and 2 bases from J, the junction kept 10 bases outside the gene matches. The CDR3 region is CASSLYGGGTYEQYF. CDR3 coding DNA: TGTGCCAGCAGCCTTTATGGGGGGGGGACCTACGAGCAGTACTTC.

The chain employs TRBV9 and TRBJ2-5; 8 bases agree with TRBD2. The CDR3 has 17 amino acids. V shed 4 bases, J shed 5 bases, and the junction held 16 bases outside the gene matches. Germline V gives CDR1 SGDLS, CDR2 YYNGEE. The CDR3 nucleotides read TGTGCCAGCAGCCCAGAAGAGGTAGCGGGATTCAAGGAGACCCAGTACTTC. Amino acids: CASSPEEVAGFKETQYF. Based on the CDR3 plus reference TRBV9 and TRBJ2-5, the full variable domain is DSGVTQTPKHLITATGQRVTLRCSPRSGDLSVYWYQQSLDQGLQFLIQYYNGEERAKGNILERFSAQQFPDLHSELNLSSLELGDSALYFCASSPEEVAGFKETQYFGPGTRLLVL.

The V gene is TRBV4-3, the J gene TRBJ2-5; D is unresolved. Germline-derived CDR1 and CDR2 are LGHNA and YSLEER. Trimming cost V 0 bases and J 9 bases, with 11 bases left between them. The CDR3 contains 13 residues. The CDR3 nucleotides are TGCGCCAGCAGCCAAGATATAAGAGTGGCCCAGTACTTC. It encodes CASSQDIRVAQYF.

Only a few counts were recorded for this clonotype. The rearrangement links TRBV28 to TRBJ1-5, with TRBD1 matching 8 bases. Germline V gives CDR1 MDHEN, CDR2 SYDVKM. Losses at the gene ends were 7 bases for V and 5 bases for J; bases not matched to a gene: 7. The CDR3 consists of 14 residues. The CDR3 DNA is TGTGCCAGCAAAGGGGCAGGGGGCTATCAGCCCCAGCATTTT. Its protein is CASKGAGGYQPQHF. The full variable domain, with the rest looked up from reference TRBV28 and TRBJ1-5, is DVKVTQSSRYLVKRTGEKVFLECVQDMDHENMFWYRQDPGLGLRLIYFSYDVKMKEKGDIPEGYSVSREKKERFSLILESASTNQTSMYLCASKGAGGYQPQHFGDGTRLSIL.

Only a few counts were recorded for this clonotype. The rearrangement joins TRBV20-1 to TRBJ1-5; TRBD1 matches 11 bases. The V gene's germline CDR1 is DFQATT and CDR2 SNEGSKA (reference sequence). J was trimmed by 0 bases and V by 5 bases; bases with no gene match: 9. This CDR3 contains 17 residues. CDR3 nucleotide sequence: TGCAGTGCTTCCGGGACAGGGGGGGGAAATAGCAATCAGCCCCAGCATTTT. It translates to CSASGTGGGNSNQPQHF.

This CDR3 is CASSLPTALRSQETQYF. CDR3 bases: TGTGCCAGCAGTTTACCGACCGCCCTGCGGAGTCAAGAGACCCAGTACTTC. V and J are TRBV28 and TRBJ2-5; D unresolved. The CDR3 consists of 17 residues. The V end lost 2 bases, the J end lost 2 bases, and 18 bases lay between the germline ends. Germline CDR1 and CDR2: MDHEN and SYDVKM.

This clonotype turned up a few times. V and J are TRBV12-3 or TRBV12-4 and TRBJ2-1; TRBD1 is a possible D gene (6 bases). This CDR3 contains 15 residues. Trimming cost V 3 bases and J 5 bases, with 14 bases left between them. DNA of the CDR3: TGTGCCAGCAGTTTCCAGGGGTTGTCCCACAATGAGCAGTTCTTC. Amino acids: CASSFQGLSHNEQFF.

This sequence joins TRBV5-4 and TRBJ2-3; either TRBD1 or TRBD2 may fit D (5 bases each). The germline V gene encodes CDR1 SGHNT and CDR2 YYREEE (reference sequence). V lost 2 bases, J lost 2 bases, and 12 bases lay in between. The CDR3 loop spans 15 amino acids. The CDR3 loop is CASSFPGPLTDTQYF. The CDR3 DNA sequence: TGTGCCAGCAGCTTCCCGGGGCCCCTCACAGATACGCAGTATTTT.

This sequence joins TRBV7-8 and TRBJ2-5; D gene unclear. Germline CDR1 and CDR2: SGHVS and FQNEAQ. There are 15 residues in the CDR3. The V and J ends lost 5 bases and 0 bases respectively, with 13 bases between them. The CDR3 here is CASSANQVYQETQYF. In DNA form, the CDR3 reads TGTGCCAGCAGCGCAAACCAGGTGTACCAAGAGACCCAGTACTTC.

Regarding this clonotype: Since the CDR3 does not end with the conserved phenylalanine or tryptophan, this likely comes from a read error. The chain couples TRBV15 to TRBJ1-5; no firm D call. CDR1 and CDR2 (germline): LNHNV, YYDKDF (reference sequence). The CDR3 runs 13 residues. Trimming stripped 5 bases from V and 7 bases from J, with 12 bases between. CDR3 protein: CATSSPTGQPQHL. In DNA, the CDR3 is TGTGCCACCAGCTCCCCTACGGGACAGCCCCAGCATCTT.

This sequence joins TRBV3-1 and TRBJ1-3; 11 bases agree with TRBD1. The junction had 8 bases not matched to a gene; V was cut back by 4 bases and J by 6 bases. The germline gives CDR1 LGHDT, CDR2 YNNKEL (reference sequence). This CDR3 region has 16 residues. CDR3 sequence (DNA): TGTGCCAGCAGCCCGCGGGACAGGGGGATGGCAAACACCATATATTTT. This codes for CASSPRDRGMANTIYF. The variable domain in full, completed from reference TRBV3-1 and TRBJ1-3, reads DTAVSQTPKYLVTQMGNDKSIKCEQNLGHDTMYWYKQDSKKFLKIMFSYNNKELIINETVPNRFSPKSPDKAHLNLHINSLELGDSAVYFCASSPRDRGMANTIYFGEGSWLTVV.

This clonotype has a single count. J is TRBJ1-1 and V is TRBV5-5, with a weak D call TRBD1 (5 bases). V lost 3 bases and J lost 10, with 13 bases in between. This CDR3 is 12 amino acids long. Germline V CDR1 and CDR2: SGHKS, YYEKEE (reference sequence). CDR3 amino acids: CASSWDLWGAFF. The CDR3 nucleotides are TGTGCCAGCAGCTGGGACCTATGGGGAGCTTTCTTT.